This T cell receptor (beta chain) derives from a study of blood T cells in healthy people across ages. The individuals who served as donors were healthy Caucasians living in Russia, aged roughly 6 to 90. V lost 2 bases to trimming and J lost 0 bases, with 14 bases between them. Germline-derived CDR1 and CDR2 are LGHNA and YNFKEQ. CDR3 length: 17 residues. Using a J-beta primer mix together with a sample-barcoded 5' primer, a second PCR was run for roughly 7 to 11 cycles. TCRdb reanalysed the 5' RACE reads using MiXCR and keeps one entry per CDR3 protein. This table holds about 1.4 million distinct CDR3 sequences, 59% found once. Study conclusions and caveats: A conclusive naive versus antigen-experienced comparison was prevented by the unsorted PBMCs. Investigators treated diversity estimates from one million T cells as underestimates.

Of note for this clonotype: Its antigen is not identified.

The sequence derives from a man aged 18 to 30 in good health. Sequencing used blood. The chain has TRBV4-2 and TRBJ2-1; unclear D gene. The CDR3 DNA reads TGTGCCAGCAGCCAATCGATAGCCACTTTCTCCTACAATGAGCAGTTCTTC. Amino acid sequence: CASSQSIATFSYNEQFF.